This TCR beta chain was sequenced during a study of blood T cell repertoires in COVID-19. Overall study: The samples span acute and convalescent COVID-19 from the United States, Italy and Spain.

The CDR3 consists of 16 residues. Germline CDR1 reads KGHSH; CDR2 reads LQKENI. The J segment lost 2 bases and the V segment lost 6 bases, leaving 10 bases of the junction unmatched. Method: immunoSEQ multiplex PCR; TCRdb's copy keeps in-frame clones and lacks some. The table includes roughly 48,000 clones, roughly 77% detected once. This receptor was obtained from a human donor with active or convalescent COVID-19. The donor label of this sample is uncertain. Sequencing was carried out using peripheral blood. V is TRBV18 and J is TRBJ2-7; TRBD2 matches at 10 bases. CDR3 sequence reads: CASSPIAGGKPYEQYF. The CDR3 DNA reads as TGTGCCAGCTCTCCGATAGCGGGAGGCAAGCCCTACGAGCAGTACTTC.